Below are 8 T cell receptor beta chains sequenced from a single sample in a study of spatial heterogeneity in lung cancer. Overall study findings and caveats: Mutation tallies in tumors tracked expanded intratumoral alpha and beta TCR counts.

TCRdb reprocessed the 5' RACE reads with MiXCR, giving one entry per CDR3 protein. The sample lists around 19,000 distinct CDR3 sequences, under 7% occurring once. No antigen has been identified for these receptors. Regarding time point: sample taken at primary tumor resection. The sequences come from lung tumor tissue, collected at surgery. The receptors here all came from a female donor with early-stage non-small cell lung cancer.

The sample holds many counts of this clonotype. The J gene is TRBJ1-5, the V gene TRBV6-2 or TRBV6-3, with a weak D call TRBD1 (5 bases). Germline V gene lookup returns CDR1 MNHEY and CDR2 SVGEGT. CDR3 length equals 17 residues. The V and J ends lost 5 bases and 2 bases respectively, with 19 bases between them. Here the CDR3 DNA reads TGTGCCAGCAGTCGCAGGGTTGGGTCGTATGGCAATCAGCCCCAGCATTTT. It is translated as CASSRRVGSYGNQPQHF.

This chain uses TRBV20-1 with TRBJ1-6, with unresolved D. The CDR3 totals 14 residues. V lost 4 bases and J 6 bases, leaving 13 bases between the germline ends. CDR1 and CDR2 from the germline V gene are DFQATT and SNEGSKA (reference sequence). This chain's CDR3 is CSAIGGRINSPLHF. In DNA, the CDR3 is TGCAGTGCTATAGGAGGACGGATTAATTCACCCCTCCACTTT.

This clonotype came up many times. The genes are TRBV28 and TRBJ2-1; D gene unclear. CDR1 is MDHEN and CDR2 is SYDVKM in the germline V gene. This CDR3 has 15 residues. V lost 5 bases to trimming and J lost 5 bases, with 16 bases between them. Here the CDR3 DNA reads TGTGCCAGCAGTCTCCGACTCAATGGCAACAATGAGCAGTTCTTC. This encodes CASSLRLNGNNEQFF.

This clonotype was recorded at least ten times. The chain carries TRBV28 and TRBJ2-5; D is ambiguous. CDR1 and CDR2 (germline): MDHEN, SYDVKM. The CDR3 totals 13 residues. Trimming took 4 bases from V and 0 from J, leaving 6 bases between them. The CDR3, as DNA: TGTGCCAGCAGTTCCCCGTACCAAGAGACCCAGTACTTC. It codes for CASSSPYQETQYF.

This clonotype was seen many times. The rearrangement links TRBV7-8 to TRBJ1-6; a weak D match, TRBD1 (6 bases). CDR3 length: 17 residues. Trimming took 5 bases from V and 0 from J, leaving 14 bases between them. The germline V gene has CDR1 SGHVS and CDR2 FQNEAQ. CDR3 region: CASSPADRSSYNSPLHF. Here the CDR3 DNA reads TGTGCCAGCAGCCCGGCGGACAGAAGCTCCTATAATTCACCCCTCCACTTT.

This clonotype appeared many times. V and J are TRBV6-1 and TRBJ2-7, with D possibly being TRBD2 (6 bases). CDR1 is MNHNS and CDR2 is SASEGT in the germline V gene. Trimming removed 6 bases from V and 3 bases from J, with 18 bases in between. CDR3 size: 15 residues. For the CDR3, the DNA is TGTGCCAGCAGCGCCGGGAGATCACCCTTCTACGAGCAGTACTTC. Amino acids: CASSAGRSPFYEQYF.

In its sample, this clonotype is medium-sized. The rearrangement joins TRBV12-3 or TRBV12-4 to TRBJ2-1, with TRBD2 identical over 8 bases. CDR3 length equals 16 residues. V dropped 6 bases and J dropped 0; count of bases not matched to a gene: 7. Written as DNA, the CDR3 is TGTGCCAGCAGAACACAACTAGCGGCCTCCTACAATGAGCAGTTCTTC. Protein product: CASRTQLAASYNEQFF.

This clonotype was counted ten times or more. The chain employs TRBV7-9 and TRBJ2-7, with D possibly being TRBD1 (6 bases). Looked up from germline, CDR1 is SEHNR and CDR2 is FQNEAQ (reference sequence). The CDR3 is made up of 14 amino acids. V was cut by 3 bases and J by 3 bases, with 12 bases left in between. The chain's CDR3 is CASSLSGVNYEQYF. The CDR3 DNA reads TGTGCCAGCAGCTTGTCAGGGGTAAACTACGAGCAGTACTTC.